The present T cell receptor beta chain was sequenced within a study of T cell repertoires in cytomegalovirus infection. The wider study: Carrying CMV and the relevant HLA type showed in public TCR beta signatures.

The study's findings and limits: Summed frequency of public TCR beta families distinguished CMV carriers with the relevant HLA. CMV-specific TCR beta clonotypes restricted by HLA-C were the ones dominating the ex vivo response.

In TCRdb, the reads were re-called with MiXCR into one record per CDR3 protein. This table holds more than 300,000 distinct CDR3 sequences, about 35% found once. Points on this clonotype: The antigen remains unidentified.

The CDR3 is 17 residues long. The V gene's germline CDR1 is SEHNR and CDR2 FQNEAQ (reference sequence). The V and J ends lost 6 bases and 6 bases, in that order; junction bases with no gene match: 11. The receptor was derived from a human donor in good health (CMV status not recorded). Some clones in this sample may be carry-over from other donors' samples. The V gene is TRBV7-9, the J gene TRBJ2-1, with 13 positions matching TRBD2. The sequences come from cultured PBMCs, collected from culture after CMV antigen stimulation. CDR3 region: CASRTGIGTSGINEQFF. The CDR3 DNA is TGTGCCAGCAGGACAGGGATAGGGACTAGCGGGATCAATGAGCAGTTCTTC.